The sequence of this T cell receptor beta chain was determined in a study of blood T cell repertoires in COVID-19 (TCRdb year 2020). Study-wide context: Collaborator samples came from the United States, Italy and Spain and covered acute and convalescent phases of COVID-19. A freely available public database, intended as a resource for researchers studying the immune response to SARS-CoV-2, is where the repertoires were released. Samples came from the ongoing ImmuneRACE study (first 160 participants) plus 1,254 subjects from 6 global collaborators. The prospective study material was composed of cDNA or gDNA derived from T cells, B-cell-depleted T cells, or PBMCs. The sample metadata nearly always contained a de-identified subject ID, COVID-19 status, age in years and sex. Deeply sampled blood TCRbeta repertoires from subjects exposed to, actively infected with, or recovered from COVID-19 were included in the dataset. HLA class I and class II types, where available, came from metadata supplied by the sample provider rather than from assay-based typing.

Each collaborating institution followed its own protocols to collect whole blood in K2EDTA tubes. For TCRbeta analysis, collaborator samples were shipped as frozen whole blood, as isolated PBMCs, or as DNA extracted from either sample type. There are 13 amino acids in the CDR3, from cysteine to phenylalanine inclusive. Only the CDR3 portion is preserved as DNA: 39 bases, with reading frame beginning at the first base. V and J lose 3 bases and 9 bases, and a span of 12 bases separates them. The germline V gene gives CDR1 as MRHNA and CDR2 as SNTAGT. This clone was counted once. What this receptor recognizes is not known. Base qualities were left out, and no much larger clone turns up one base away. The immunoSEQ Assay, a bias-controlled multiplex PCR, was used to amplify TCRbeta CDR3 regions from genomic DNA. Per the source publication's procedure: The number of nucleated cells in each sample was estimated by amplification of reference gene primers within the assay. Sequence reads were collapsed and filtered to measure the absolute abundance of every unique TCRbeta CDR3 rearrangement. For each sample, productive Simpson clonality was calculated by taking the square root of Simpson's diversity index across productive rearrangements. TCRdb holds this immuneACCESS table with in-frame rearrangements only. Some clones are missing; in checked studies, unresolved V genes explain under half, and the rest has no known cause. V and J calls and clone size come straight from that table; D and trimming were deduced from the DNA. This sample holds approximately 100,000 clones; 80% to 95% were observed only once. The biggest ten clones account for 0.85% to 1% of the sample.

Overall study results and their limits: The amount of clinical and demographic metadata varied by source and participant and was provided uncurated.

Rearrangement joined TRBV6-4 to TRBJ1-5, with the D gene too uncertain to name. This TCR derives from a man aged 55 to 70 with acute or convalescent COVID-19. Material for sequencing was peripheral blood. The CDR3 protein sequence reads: CASSEEGRGPQHF. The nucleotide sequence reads TGTGCCAGCAGTGAAGAGGGTCGGGGGCCCCAGCATTTT.